Below are 21 T cell receptor beta chains sequenced from a single sample in a study of blood T cells in healthy people across ages. Together with a sample-barcoded 5' primer, a J-beta primer mix was included in a second PCR lasting roughly 6 to 12 cycles. TCRdb reprocessed the 5' RACE reads via MiXCR and lists one record per CDR3 protein. The table records some 1.7 million distinct CDR3 sequences, about 28% of them present only once. Sequencing was performed on blood. All receptors derive from a woman aged 25 to 45 in good health.

The V call is TRBV9, the J call TRBJ2-1; 13 bases agree with TRBD2. With 1 base clipped from V and 2 bases from J, the junction kept 9 bases outside the gene matches. Germline-derived CDR1 and CDR2 are SGDLS and YYNGEE. This CDR3 region has 19 residues. The CDR3 is CASSVKGLAGEIPYNEQFF. CDR3 in DNA: TGTGCCAGCAGCGTAAAAGGACTAGCGGGAGAAATCCCCTACAATGAGCAGTTCTTC.

Only one count was recorded for this clonotype. At one of its ends the junction is not consistent with the germline gene, which may arise from a read error. This chain joins TRBV28 and TRBJ1-1, with 7 bases matching TRBD1. Per germline, CDR1 MDHEN and CDR2 SYDVKM. This CDR3 is 13 amino acids long. The DNA of the CDR3 is TGTGCCGGAAAGGGGGCAGGGAACACTGGAGCTTTCTTT. Translating gives CAGKGAGNTGAFF.

This clonotype came up a few times. The chain has TRBV10-3 and TRBJ1-1; D is ambiguous. The CDR3 length is 14 residues. Between the trimmed V and J ends, which lost 6 bases and 1 base, there was a span of 12 bases. Germline CDR1 and CDR2: ENHRY and SYGVKD. Here the CDR3 reads CAISLGPGNTEAFF. The CDR3 DNA sequence: TGTGCCATCAGCCTGGGCCCGGGGAACACTGAAGCTTTCTTT.

This clonotype was observed a few times. The genes are TRBV9 and TRBJ1-2, with TRBD1 identical over 10 bases. The CDR3 loop spans 18 amino acids. With V trimmed by 4 bases and J by 10 bases, 22 bases remained unmatched. Germline V gene sequence: CDR1 SGDLS, CDR2 YYNGEE. The CDR3 here is CASSLTRDRGGIGKDYTF. DNA for the CDR3: TGTGCCAGCAGCCTAACCCGGGACAGGGGCGGAATCGGGAAAGACTACACCTTC.

V gene TRBV5-1 combines with J gene TRBJ1-6, with 9 bases that match TRBD1. This CDR3 has 15 residues. Germline loops: CDR1 SGHRS, CDR2 YFSETQ. Trimming cost V 5 bases and J 9 bases; bases outside gene matches: 9. CDR3 in amino acids: CASRITRTGVSPLHF. In DNA form, the CDR3 reads TGCGCCAGCAGAATAACAAGGACAGGGGTTTCACCCCTCCACTTT. Complete variable domain (other parts from reference TRBV5-1 and TRBJ1-6): KAGVTQTPRYLIKTRGQQVTLSCSPISGHRSVSWYQQTPGQGLQFLFEYFSETQRNKGNFPGRFSGRQFSNSRSEMNVSTLELGDSALYLCASRITRTGVSPLHFGNGTRLTVT.

A note on this clonotype: Being one base from a much bigger clone, this may be a read error. The chain couples TRBV29-1 to TRBJ2-1, with TRBD2 matching 10 bases. This CDR3 is 13 amino acids long. Germline CDR1 and CDR2: SQVTM and ANQGSEA. As DNA, the CDR3 is TGCAGCGTCAGGACTAGCGGAAACAATGGGCAGTTCTTC. Residues: CSVRTSGNNGQFF.

This clonotype occurred a few times. The genes are TRBV12-3 or TRBV12-4 and TRBJ1-6, with D possibly TRBD1 on 5 matching bases. The germline V and J ends were trimmed by 6 bases and 5 bases, with 14 bases remaining between them. The CDR3 has 15 residues. The CDR3 nucleotides are TGTGCCAGCAGCCCCGAGGGACTGGATAATTCACCCCTCCACTTT. Protein sequence: CASSPEGLDNSPLHF.

This clonotype occurred a few times. The chain combines TRBV20-1 with TRBJ2-3, with D possibly being TRBD1 (5 bases). The V gene's germline CDR1 is DFQATT and CDR2 SNEGSKA (reference sequence). V was cut by 5 bases and J by 5 bases, with 23 bases left in between. The CDR3 has 16 amino acids. The DNA of the CDR3 is TGCAGTGCTTTTATGGGGCTCGATACCTTTGGAGATACGCAGTATTTT. Protein sequence: CSAFMGLDTFGDTQYF.

V and J are TRBV12-3 or TRBV12-4 and TRBJ1-4, with a possible D match to TRBD1 (5 bases). Trimming left V 3 bases short and J 6 bases short, with 11 bases between. CDR3 length: 14 amino acids. CDR3 sequence reads: CASSFFGADEKLFF. The CDR3 DNA reads as TGTGCCAGCAGTTTTTTTGGGGCCGATGAAAAACTGTTTTTT.

Ten or more counts support this clonotype. The V and J genes are TRBV24-1 and TRBJ2-5; D assignment may be TRBD1 or TRBD2 (5 bases each). V was shortened by 3 bases and J by 5 bases, with 21 bases between the two germline ends. The CDR3 covers 17 residues. Germline CDR1 is KGHDR and CDR2 is SFDVKD. The CDR3 DNA follows: TGTGCCACCAGTGATCCCGGGACGGAGTCCTTAGGGGAGACCCAGTACTTC. It codes for CATSDPGTESLGETQYF.

This chain connects TRBV20-1 to TRBJ2-3; D tentatively reads TRBD1 or TRBD2 (6 bases each). Germline assignment: CDR1 DFQATT and CDR2 SNEGSKA (reference sequence). Trimming left V 0 bases short and J 5 bases short, with 12 bases between. This CDR3 has 14 amino acids. CDR3 sequence (DNA): TGCAGTGCTAGAGATCGGGGGCAAGGAGATACGCAGTATTTT. It encodes CSARDRGQGDTQYF.

This clonotype was seen many times. The chain is built from TRBV20-1 and TRBJ2-3; no reliable D call. The germline gives CDR1 DFQATT, CDR2 SNEGSKA (reference sequence). The V and J ends lost 4 bases and 5 bases respectively, with 7 bases between them. The CDR3 length is 11 residues. The CDR3 is CSAIRGDTQYF. DNA of the CDR3: TGCAGTGCTATTCGAGGAGATACGCAGTATTTT.

This rearrangement joins TRBV7-6 to TRBJ2-3; 7 bases line up with TRBD1. V dropped 1 base and J dropped 2; count of bases not matched to a gene: 3. Germline CDR1 is SGHVS and CDR2 is FNYEAQ. This CDR3 spans 15 amino acids. The CDR3 here is CASSLVTGLTDTQYF. For the CDR3, the DNA is TGTGCCAGCAGCTTAGTGACAGGGCTCACAGATACGCAGTATTTT. Full variable domain (missing parts from reference TRBV7-6 and TRBJ2-3): GAGVSQSPRYKVTKRGQDVALRCDPISGHVSLYWYRQALGQGPEFLTYFNYEAQQDKSGLPNDRFSAERPEGSISTLTIQRTEQRDSAMYRCASSLVTGLTDTQYFGPGTRLTVL.

This clonotype was picked up a small number of times. The rearrangement joins TRBV6-2 or TRBV6-3 to TRBJ1-2, with D uncertain. The CDR3 consists of 12 residues. Trimming pared 2 bases from V and 7 bases from J, leaving 8 bases between. CDR1 MNHEY and CDR2 SVGEGT come from the germline V gene. CDR3 protein: CASSYVRLGYTF. The CDR3 bases are TGTGCCAGCAGTTACGTGCGCCTTGGCTACACCTTC.

This clonotype was seen more than once but under ten times. This chain connects TRBV2 to TRBJ2-7, with 10 positions matching TRBD2. V lost 10 bases to trimming and J lost 5 bases; unmatched junction nucleotides: 14. CDR1 is SNHLY, CDR2 FYNNEI, per germline. CDR3 length equals 15 residues. The CDR3 nucleotides are TGTGCCACTTGGAAGCCAGCGGGGGGGCGGGACGAGCAGTACTTC. Protein product: CATWKPAGGRDEQYF.

This clonotype was detected a few times. V usage is TRBV5-4 and J usage is TRBJ2-7, with no clear D. This CDR3 has 14 residues. Trimming took off 0 bases at V and 2 bases at J, with 9 bases between the two ends. Germline CDR1 and CDR2: SGHNT and YYREEE (reference sequence). The CDR3 DNA is TGTGCCAGCAGCTTGGATGGCAGAACCTACGAGCAGTACTTC. Amino acid sequence: CASSLDGRTYEQYF.

CDR3: CATSRDWGADTEAFF. DNA of the CDR3: TGTGCCACCAGCAGAGATTGGGGGGCGGACACTGAAGCTTTCTTT. J is TRBJ1-1 and V is TRBV15, with D possibly matching TRBD1 (6 bases). This CDR3 comprises 15 residues. V was shortened by 0 bases and J by 3 bases, with 11 bases between the two germline ends. Germline CDR1 and CDR2: LNHNV and YYDKDF (reference sequence). The full variable domain, rest sourced from reference TRBV15 and TRBJ1-1, is DAMVIQNPRYQVTQFGKPVTLSCSQTLNHNVMYWYQQKSSQAPKLLFHYYDKDFNNEADTPDNFQSRRPNTSFCFLDIRSPGLGDTAMYLCATSRDWGADTEAFFGQGTRLTVV.

This clonotype was observed at least ten times. This rearrangement joins TRBV6-5 to TRBJ1-2; TRBD1 aligns across 9 bases. V shed 6 bases, J shed 7 bases, and the junction held 9 bases outside the gene matches. The germline V gene encodes CDR1 MNHEY and CDR2 SVGAGI. The CDR3 consists of 14 residues. The CDR3 protein is CASSPQGQGGGYTF. CDR3 in DNA: TGTGCCAGCAGCCCCCAGGGACAGGGCGGTGGCTACACCTTC.

In its sample, this clonotype was seen a few times. The chain carries TRBV7-2 and TRBJ1-2; D remains ambiguous. CDR1 and CDR2 from the germline V gene are SGHTA and FQGNSA. The CDR3 has 11 residues. The V end lost 4 bases, the J end lost 8 bases, and 8 bases lay between the germline ends. The CDR3 DNA is TGTGCCAGCAGCTCGGCCAGGGGCTACACCTTC. Protein: CASSSARGYTF.

This chain connects TRBV20-1 to TRBJ2-1, with D perhaps assigned TRBD1 or TRBD2 (5 bases each). Germline CDR1 and CDR2: DFQATT and SNEGSKA (reference sequence). Trimming pared 8 bases from V and 6 bases from J, leaving 20 bases between. The CDR3 has 14 residues. The CDR3 loop reads CSHPHGGRGNEQFF. In nucleotides, the CDR3 is TGCAGTCACCCACATGGGGGAAGGGGCAATGAGCAGTTCTTC.

This clonotype was counted many times. The rearrangement uses TRBV10-3 and TRBJ2-1; possible D gene TRBD1, 5 bases. Germline CDR1 is ENHRY and CDR2 is SYGVKD. Trimming took 1 base from V and 5 from J, leaving 6 bases between them. CDR3 size: 13 residues. CDR3 bases: TGTGCCATCAGTGAGTTCAGGGACAATGAGCAGTTCTTC. Its translation: CAISEFRDNEQFF.